This entry lists 21 T cell receptor beta chains sequenced from one sample in a study of shared clonotypes between healthy human individuals. The protocol was immunoSEQ multiplex PCR, while the TCRdb copy is restricted to in-frame clones and leaves out a portion. The sample holds about 1,800,000 clones, approximately 94% seen once. CD8 cells regarded as naive lacked CD45RO, were positively chosen for CCR7, and omitted terminally differentiated effector memory CD45RA+ cells. The sequencing input was naive CD8+ T cells sorted from blood. These receptors all come from a young man in good health.

The V gene is TRBV6-5, the J gene TRBJ2-3; the match to TRBD2 covers 9 bases. This CDR3 has 16 amino acids. V lost 1 base and J lost 4; bases outside the gene matches: 6. From germline, CDR1 is MNHEY and CDR2 SVGAGI. The CDR3: CASSYFAGGEADTQYF. The CDR3 coding sequence is TGTGCCAGCAGTTACTTCGCGGGAGGGGAAGCAGATACGCAGTATTTT.

The chain recombines TRBV6-1 with TRBJ2-1, with D hard to call. Germline V lookup: CDR1 MNHNS, CDR2 SASEGT. Trimming left V 2 bases short and J 4 bases short, with 18 bases between. There are 17 residues in the CDR3. CDR3 in amino acids: CASSEIVMVSVYNEQFF. CDR3 coding DNA: TGTGCCAGCAGTGAAATCGTGATGGTATCGGTTTACAATGAGCAGTTCTTC.

The chain links TRBV5-1 to TRBJ2-2, with TRBD2 identical over 11 bases. The CDR3 loop spans 15 amino acids. The germline V gene has CDR1 SGHRS and CDR2 YFSETQ. V was pared by 4 bases and J by 4 bases, with 3 bases of the junction left unmatched. In DNA form, the CDR3 reads TGCGCCAGCAGCCCAACTAGCGGGAGCACCGGGGAGCTGTTTTTT. Its protein is CASSPTSGSTGELFF.

On this clone itself: The sample holds other DNA sequences that translate to the same CDR3. V and J are TRBV5-1 and TRBJ2-7, with TRBD2 as a possible D gene (6 bases). Germline CDR1 SGHRS, CDR2 YFSETQ. The CDR3 totals 12 residues. V was cut by 1 base and J by 6 bases, with 8 bases left in between. As DNA, the CDR3 is TGCGCCAGCAGCTTGCAGGGAGGCGAGCAGTACTTC. Translation gives CASSLQGGEQYF.

The chain has TRBV11-1 and TRBJ2-1; D call uncertain. The CDR3 sequence is 15 residues long. Per germline, CDR1 SGHAT and CDR2 FQDESV (reference sequence). V was pared by 4 bases and J by 6 bases, with 16 bases between. The CDR3 sequence is CASSSVVGLSNEQFF. The CDR3, as DNA: TGTGCCAGCAGCTCCGTCGTGGGCCTAAGCAATGAGCAGTTCTTC.

This clone appeared once. The CDR3 spells CASSFEDFSEQYF. The CDR3 DNA follows: TGTGCCAGCAGCTTTGAGGACTTCAGCGAGCAGTACTTC. This chain uses TRBV9 with TRBJ2-7; D perhaps matches TRBD2 (5 bases). The CDR3 is 13 amino acids. CDR1 and CDR2 (germline): SGDLS, YYNGEE. V was shortened by 4 bases and J by 6 bases, with 14 bases between the two germline ends.

The CDR3 nucleotides read TGTGCCAGCAGCCCACATCAAGAGACCCAGTACTTC. Encoded protein: CASSPHQETQYF. The chain is built from TRBV11-2 and TRBJ2-5, with no clear D. V lost 5 bases and J 2 bases, leaving 6 bases between the germline ends. CDR3 size: 12 residues. The germline gives CDR1 SGHAT, CDR2 FQNNGV. Drawing the rest from reference TRBV11-2 and TRBJ2-5, the complete variable domain is EAGVAQSPRYKIIEKRQSVAFWCNPISGHATLYWYQQILGQGPKLLIQFQNNGVVDDSQLPKDRFSAERLKGVDSTLKIQPAKLEDSAVYLCASSPHQETQYFGPGTRLLVL.

The chain employs TRBV28 and TRBJ2-1; D is undetermined. V lost 3 bases and J lost 9, with 12 bases in between. CDR3 length equals 13 residues. The germline CDR1 and CDR2 sequences are MDHEN and SYDVKM. The CDR3 sequence is CASSLGPLVEQFF. CDR3 bases: TGTGCCAGCAGTTTGGGCCCCTTGGTTGAGCAGTTCTTC.

The chain couples TRBV5-1 to TRBJ2-5; D not resolved. Germline CDR1 is SGHRS and CDR2 is YFSETQ. The CDR3 runs 13 residues. Between the trimmed V and J ends, which lost 2 bases and 4 bases, there was a span of 9 bases. Here the CDR3 reads CASSLMGPETQYF. The CDR3 region has the DNA TGCGCCAGCAGCTTAATGGGTCCAGAGACCCAGTACTTC.

The chain links TRBV6-5 to TRBJ2-2; D is undetermined. V lost 5 bases and J lost 6, with 10 bases in between. The CDR3 has 13 amino acids. CDR1 is MNHEY and CDR2 is SVGAGI in the germline V gene. The CDR3 DNA reads TGTGCCAGCAGTCCTCTCGACGCCGGGGAGCTGTTTTTT. It encodes CASSPLDAGELFF.

The V gene is TRBV7-2, the J gene TRBJ2-6; D might be TRBD1 (6 bases). Germline lookup yields CDR1 SGHTA and CDR2 FQGNSA. This CDR3 has 18 amino acids. Trimming cost V 0 bases and J 0 bases, with 12 bases left between them. CDR3 nucleotides: TGTGCCAGCAGCTTAGCACTGGGGGCCTTCTCTGGGGCCAACGTCCTGACTTTC. Encoded protein: CASSLALGAFSGANVLTF.

Concerning this clone itself: The identical CDR3 is also encoded by other nucleotide sequences in the sample. The V call is TRBV4-1, the J call TRBJ2-3; TRBD2 agrees at 8 bases. Germline CDR1 MGHRA, CDR2 YSYEKL. CDR3 length equals 16 residues. V shed 5 bases and J 3 bases; nucleotides not matched to a gene: 10. The CDR3 DNA is TGCGCCAGCAGCTTAACCGGGACTAGTGGGACAGATACGCAGTATTTT. Amino acids: CASSLTGTSGTDTQYF.

In DNA form, the CDR3 reads TGTGCCAGCAGTTTATCCACAGAGAACACTGAAGCTTTCTTT. It yields the protein CASSLSTENTEAFF. The rearrangement uses TRBV28 and TRBJ1-1; no clear D gene. Germline CDR1 MDHEN, CDR2 SYDVKM. V dropped 1 base and J dropped 1 base, with 7 bases sitting between them. The CDR3 has 14 amino acids.

This rearrangement joins TRBV11-2 to TRBJ2-1; D not certain. The length of the CDR3 is 13 residues. V was cut by 3 bases and J by 0 bases, with 3 bases left in between. Germline V lookup: CDR1 SGHAT, CDR2 FQNNGV. CDR3 residues: CASSFVSYNEQFF. CDR3 DNA sequence: TGTGCCAGCAGCTTTGTCTCCTACAATGAGCAGTTCTTC.

This chain connects TRBV7-9 to TRBJ1-1; D is uncertain. The CDR3 totals 14 residues. Germline V lookup: CDR1 SEHNR, CDR2 FQNEAQ (reference sequence). The V gene lost 3 bases and the J gene lost 0 bases, with 8 bases spanning the gap. CDR3 DNA sequence: TGTGCCAGCAGCTTCGGTCCTATGAACACTGAAGCTTTCTTT. It encodes CASSFGPMNTEAFF.

V is TRBV28 and J is TRBJ2-2; D is uncertain. Germline CDR1 and CDR2: MDHEN and SYDVKM. The CDR3 is 14 residues long. V was clipped by 5 bases and J by 4 bases, with 11 bases between them. The CDR3 sequence is CASSRNPGTGELFF. In DNA, the CDR3 is TGTGCCAGCAGTCGAAACCCGGGCACCGGGGAGCTGTTTTTT. The complete variable domain, with remaining parts taken from reference TRBV28 and TRBJ2-2, reads DVKVTQSSRYLVKRTGEKVFLECVQDMDHENMFWYRQDPGLGLRLIYFSYDVKMKEKGDIPEGYSVSREKKERFSLILESASTNQTSMYLCASSRNPGTGELFFGEGSRLTVL.

V is TRBV4-1 and J is TRBJ2-1; D not certain. The V gene's germline CDR1 is MGHRA and CDR2 YSYEKL. V was trimmed by 4 bases and J by 6 bases, leaving 13 bases between them. The CDR3 length is 14 residues. CDR3 coding DNA: TGCGCCAGCAGCCTCAAGGAACATCTCAATGAGCAGTTCTTC. It encodes CASSLKEHLNEQFF.

This sequence joins TRBV5-4 and TRBJ2-1; no clear D gene. Germline CDR1 reads SGHNT; CDR2 reads YYREEE (reference sequence). The CDR3 covers 15 residues. V lost 4 bases, J lost 7 bases, and 18 bases lay in between. The CDR3 bases are TGTGCCAGCAGCCAAGTAATTATCGGTGAGAATGAGCAGTTCTTC. Amino acid sequence: CASSQVIIGENEQFF.

The rearrangement joins TRBV19 to TRBJ2-1; 8 nucleotides align to TRBD1. V shed 3 bases, J shed 2 bases, and the junction held 3 bases outside the gene matches. Germline CDR1 reads LNHDA; CDR2 reads SQIVND (reference sequence). CDR3 size: 15 residues. The CDR3 nucleotides read TGTGCCAGTAGTATGGGACAGGTCCCCTACAATGAGCAGTTCTTC. Translation: CASSMGQVPYNEQFF. The full variable domain, rest sourced from reference TRBV19 and TRBJ2-1, is DGGITQSPKYLFRKEGQNVTLSCEQNLNHDAMYWYRQDPGQGLRLIYYSQIVNDFQKGDIAEGYSVSREKKESFPLTVTSAQKNPTAFYLCASSMGQVPYNEQFFGPGTRLTVL.

The V gene is TRBV6-1, the J gene TRBJ2-5, with no clear D. The CDR3 runs to 14 residues. Trimming took off 6 bases at V and 2 bases at J, with 13 bases between the two ends. Germline V gives CDR1 MNHNS, CDR2 SASEGT. The DNA for the CDR3 is TGTGCCAGCAGCCCCTATATTGGTCAAGAGACCCAGTACTTC. It translates to CASSPYIGQETQYF.

This chain joins TRBV4-1 and TRBJ1-5; maybe TRBD1 (5 bases). V lost 0 bases and J 0 bases, leaving 21 bases between the germline ends. Per germline, CDR1 MGHRA and CDR2 YSYEKL. This CDR3 contains 20 residues. The DNA of the CDR3 is TGCGCCAGCAGCCAAGACCCCCGTCCAGGGTTTACGGATAGCAATCAGCCCCAGCATTTT. It yields the protein CASSQDPRPGFTDSNQPQHF.